This TCR beta chain was recovered during a study of identical twins. The study's findings and limits: Researchers caution that invariant MAIT and iNKT cells could partly confound zero-insertion analyses. While abundant cord blood beta clonotypes carried fewer insertions, memory repertoires showed no such pattern.

The germline V gene encodes CDR1 KGHDR and CDR2 SFDVKD. The CDR3 consists of 19 residues. The trim removed 0 bases at V and 3 bases at J, leaving 6 bases unmatched. This clonotype has only a few counts. The antigen remains unidentified. A universal primer site was created by template switching, with the cDNA bearing unique molecular identifiers. TCRdb re-analysed the 5' RACE reads in MiXCR, keeping a single row per CDR3 protein. The sample lists just under 650,000 distinct CDR3 sequences, roughly 7.1% occurring once. This sample was shared with a second study, whose subject was yellow fever vaccine responses in identical twins.

Source material: PBMCs. The chain recombines TRBV24-1 with TRBJ2-2, with TRBD2 matching over 13 bases. The sequence was collected from a young woman in good health. The CDR3 DNA reads as TGTGCCACCAGTGATTTGGGAAATGGACTAGCGGGAGACACCGGGGAGCTGTTTTTT. Its translation: CATSDLGNGLAGDTGELFF.